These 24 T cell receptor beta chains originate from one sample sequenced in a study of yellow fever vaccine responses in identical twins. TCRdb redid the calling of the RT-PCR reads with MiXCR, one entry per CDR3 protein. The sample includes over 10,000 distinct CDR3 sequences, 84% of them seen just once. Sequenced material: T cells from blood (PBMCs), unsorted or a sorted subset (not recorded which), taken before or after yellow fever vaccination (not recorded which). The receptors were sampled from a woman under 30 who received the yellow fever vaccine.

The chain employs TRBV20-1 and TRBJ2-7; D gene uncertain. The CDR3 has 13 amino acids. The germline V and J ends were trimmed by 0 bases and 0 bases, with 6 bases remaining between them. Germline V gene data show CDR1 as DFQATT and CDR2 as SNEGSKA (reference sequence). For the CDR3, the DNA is TGCAGTGCTAGAGACAGGACCTCCTACGAGCAGTACTTC. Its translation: CSARDRTSYEQYF.

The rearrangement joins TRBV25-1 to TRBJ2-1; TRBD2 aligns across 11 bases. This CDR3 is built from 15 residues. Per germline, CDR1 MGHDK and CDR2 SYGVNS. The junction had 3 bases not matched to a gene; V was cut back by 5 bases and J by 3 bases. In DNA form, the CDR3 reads TGTGCCAGCAGTCAACTAGCGGGAGACTACAATGAGCAGTTCTTC. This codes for CASSQLAGDYNEQFF.

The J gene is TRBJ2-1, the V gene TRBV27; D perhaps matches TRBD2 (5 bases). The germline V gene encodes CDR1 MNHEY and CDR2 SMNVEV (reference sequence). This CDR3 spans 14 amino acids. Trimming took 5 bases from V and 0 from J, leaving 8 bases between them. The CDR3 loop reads CASSPRGSYNEQFF. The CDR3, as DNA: TGTGCCAGCAGTCCCCGGGGCTCCTACAATGAGCAGTTCTTC.

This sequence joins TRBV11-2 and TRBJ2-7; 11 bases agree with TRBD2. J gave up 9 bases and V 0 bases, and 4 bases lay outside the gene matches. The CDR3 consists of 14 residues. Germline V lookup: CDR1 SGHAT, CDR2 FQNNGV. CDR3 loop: CASSLDLAGGRQYF. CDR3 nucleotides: TGTGCCAGCAGCTTAGATCTAGCGGGAGGCAGGCAGTACTTC. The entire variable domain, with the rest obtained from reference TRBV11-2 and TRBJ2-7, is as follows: EAGVAQSPRYKIIEKRQSVAFWCNPISGHATLYWYQQILGQGPKLLIQFQNNGVVDDSQLPKDRFSAERLKGVDSTLKIQPAKLEDSAVYLCASSLDLAGGRQYFGPGTRLTVT.

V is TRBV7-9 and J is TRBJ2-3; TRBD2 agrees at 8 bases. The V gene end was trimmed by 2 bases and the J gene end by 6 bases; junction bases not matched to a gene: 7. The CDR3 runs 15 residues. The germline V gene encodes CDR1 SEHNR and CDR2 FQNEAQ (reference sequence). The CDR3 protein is CASSLRGLAVDTQYF. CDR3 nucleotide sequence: TGTGCCAGCAGCTTACGTGGACTAGCAGTGGATACGCAGTATTTT.

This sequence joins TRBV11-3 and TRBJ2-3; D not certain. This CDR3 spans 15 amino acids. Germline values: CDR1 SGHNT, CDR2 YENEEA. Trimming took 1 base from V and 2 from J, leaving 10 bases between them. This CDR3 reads CASSLVPGATDTQYF. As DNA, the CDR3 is TGTGCCAGCAGCTTAGTCCCCGGAGCCACAGATACGCAGTATTTT.

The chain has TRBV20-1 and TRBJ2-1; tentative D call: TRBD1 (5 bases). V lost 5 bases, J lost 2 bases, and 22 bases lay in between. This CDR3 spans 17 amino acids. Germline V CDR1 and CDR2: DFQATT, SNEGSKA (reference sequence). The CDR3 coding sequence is TGCAGTGCTGTGTACTTTGAAGTCAAGACAGCCTACAATGAGCAGTTCTTC. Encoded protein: CSAVYFEVKTAYNEQFF.

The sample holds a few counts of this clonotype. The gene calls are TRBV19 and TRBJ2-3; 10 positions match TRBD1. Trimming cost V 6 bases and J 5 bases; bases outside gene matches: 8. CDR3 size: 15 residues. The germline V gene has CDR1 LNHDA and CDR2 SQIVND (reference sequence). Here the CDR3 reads CASRVRDRGGDTQYF. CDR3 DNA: TGTGCCAGTAGAGTCCGGGACAGGGGAGGAGATACGCAGTATTTT. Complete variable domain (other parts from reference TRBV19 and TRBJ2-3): DGGITQSPKYLFRKEGQNVTLSCEQNLNHDAMYWYRQDPGQGLRLIYYSQIVNDFQKGDIAEGYSVSREKKESFPLTVTSAQKNPTAFYLCASRVRDRGGDTQYFGPGTRLTVL.

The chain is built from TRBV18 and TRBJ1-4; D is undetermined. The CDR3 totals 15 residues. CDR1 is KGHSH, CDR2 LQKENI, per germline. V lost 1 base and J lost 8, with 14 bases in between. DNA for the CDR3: TGTGCCAGCTCACCACAGCCGCAACATGGAGAAAAACTGTTTTTT. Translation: CASSPQPQHGEKLFF.

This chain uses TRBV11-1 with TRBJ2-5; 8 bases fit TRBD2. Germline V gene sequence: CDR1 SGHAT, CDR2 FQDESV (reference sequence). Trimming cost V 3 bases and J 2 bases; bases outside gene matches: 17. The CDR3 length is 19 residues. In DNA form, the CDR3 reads TGTGCCAGCAGCTTTTTCAGGCGGGGGGAAATAGCGGCACAAGAGACCCAGTACTTC. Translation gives CASSFFRRGEIAAQETQYF.

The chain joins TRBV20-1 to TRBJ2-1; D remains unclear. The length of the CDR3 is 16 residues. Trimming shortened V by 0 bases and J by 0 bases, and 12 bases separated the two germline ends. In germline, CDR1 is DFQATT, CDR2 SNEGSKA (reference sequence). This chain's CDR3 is CSARDSDGSSYNEQFF. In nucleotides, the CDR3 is TGCAGTGCTAGAGATTCCGACGGTAGCTCCTACAATGAGCAGTTCTTC.

The chain's CDR3 is CASSPPPSSYNEQFF. CDR3 coding DNA: TGTGCCAGCAGTCCTCCTCCCTCCTCCTACAATGAGCAGTTCTTC. The chain links TRBV27 to TRBJ2-1; no definite D call. V shed 5 bases and J shed 0 bases, with 11 bases lying between them. The CDR3 sequence is 15 residues long. Germline V gene data show CDR1 as MNHEY and CDR2 as SMNVEV (reference sequence).

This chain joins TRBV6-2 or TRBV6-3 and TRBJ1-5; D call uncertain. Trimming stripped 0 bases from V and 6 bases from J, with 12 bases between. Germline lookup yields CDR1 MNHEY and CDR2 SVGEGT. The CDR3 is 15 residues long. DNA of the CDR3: TGTGCCAGCAGTTACTCGTCTCGGGCGGGTCAGCCCCAGCATTTT. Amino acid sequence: CASSYSSRAGQPQHF.

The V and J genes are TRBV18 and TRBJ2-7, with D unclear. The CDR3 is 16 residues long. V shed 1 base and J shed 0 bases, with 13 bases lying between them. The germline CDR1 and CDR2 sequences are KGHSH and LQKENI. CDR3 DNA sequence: TGTGCCAGCTCACCACTCAACTTGCAGAGCTCCTACGAGCAGTACTTC. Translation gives CASSPLNLQSSYEQYF.

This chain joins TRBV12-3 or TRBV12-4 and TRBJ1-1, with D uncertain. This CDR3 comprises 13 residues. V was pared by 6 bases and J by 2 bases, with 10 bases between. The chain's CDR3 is CASRNFLNTEAFF. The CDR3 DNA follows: TGTGCCAGCAGAAACTTCTTAAACACTGAAGCTTTCTTT.

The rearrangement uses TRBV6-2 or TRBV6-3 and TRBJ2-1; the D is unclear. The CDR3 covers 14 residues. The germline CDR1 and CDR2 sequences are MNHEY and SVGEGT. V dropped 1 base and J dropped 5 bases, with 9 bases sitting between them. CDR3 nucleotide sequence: TGTGCCAGCAGTTACTTCATCCGGGACAATGAGCAGTTCTTC. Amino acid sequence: CASSYFIRDNEQFF.

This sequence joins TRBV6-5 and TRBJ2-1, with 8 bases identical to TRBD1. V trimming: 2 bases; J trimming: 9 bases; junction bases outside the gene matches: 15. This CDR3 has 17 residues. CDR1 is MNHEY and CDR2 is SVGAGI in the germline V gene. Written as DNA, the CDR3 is TGTGCCAGCAGTTACGACAGGGGCCGCAGCCTACGTGGTGAGCAGTTCTTC. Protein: CASSYDRGRSLRGEQFF.

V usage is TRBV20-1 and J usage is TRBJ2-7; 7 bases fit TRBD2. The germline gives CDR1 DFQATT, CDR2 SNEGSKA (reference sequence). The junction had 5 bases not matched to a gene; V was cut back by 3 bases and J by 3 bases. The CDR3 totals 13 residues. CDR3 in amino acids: CSASGRTYYEQYF. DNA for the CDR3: TGCAGTGCTAGCGGGAGGACATACTACGAGCAGTACTTC.

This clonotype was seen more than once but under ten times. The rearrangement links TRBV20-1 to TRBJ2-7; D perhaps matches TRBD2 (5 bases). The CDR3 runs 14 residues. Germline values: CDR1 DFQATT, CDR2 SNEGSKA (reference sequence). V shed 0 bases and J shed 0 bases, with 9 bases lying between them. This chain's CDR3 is CSARDLGSSYEQYF. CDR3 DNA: TGCAGTGCTAGAGATCTAGGGAGCTCCTACGAGCAGTACTTC.

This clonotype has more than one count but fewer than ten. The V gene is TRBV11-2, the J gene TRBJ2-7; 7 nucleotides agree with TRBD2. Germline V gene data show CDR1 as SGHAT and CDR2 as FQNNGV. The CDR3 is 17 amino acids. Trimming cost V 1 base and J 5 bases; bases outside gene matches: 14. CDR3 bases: TGTGCCAGCAGCTTAGGAATGGCTAGCGGCCTTCGAAACGAGCAGTACTTC. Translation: CASSLGMASGLRNEQYF.

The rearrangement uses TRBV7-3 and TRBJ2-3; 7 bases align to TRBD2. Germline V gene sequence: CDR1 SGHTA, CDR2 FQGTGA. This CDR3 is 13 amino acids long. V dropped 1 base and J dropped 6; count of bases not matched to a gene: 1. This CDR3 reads CASSLMGGDTQYF. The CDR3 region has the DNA TGTGCCAGCAGCTTAATGGGGGGGGATACGCAGTATTTT.

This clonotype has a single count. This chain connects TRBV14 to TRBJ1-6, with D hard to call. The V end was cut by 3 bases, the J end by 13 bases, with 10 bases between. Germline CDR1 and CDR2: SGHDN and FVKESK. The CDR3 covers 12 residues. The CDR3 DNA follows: TGTGCCAGCAGCCAGGGAGTAGGGCCCCTCCACTTT. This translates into CASSQGVGPLHF.

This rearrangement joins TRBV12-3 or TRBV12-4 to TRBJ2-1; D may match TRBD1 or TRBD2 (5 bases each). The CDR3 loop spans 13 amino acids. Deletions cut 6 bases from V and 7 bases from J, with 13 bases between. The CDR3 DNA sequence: TGTGCCAGCAGGGGGGATGGGCGGAATGAGCAGTTCTTC. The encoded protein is CASRGDGRNEQFF.

For the CDR3, the DNA is TGCAGCGTGGCGGTCTACAATGAGCAGTTCTTC. The encoded protein is CSVAVYNEQFF. This chain uses TRBV29-1 with TRBJ2-1; D unresolved. V lost 6 bases, J lost 3 bases, and 6 bases lay in between. CDR1 and CDR2 from the germline V gene are SQVTM and ANQGSEA. This CDR3 is built from 11 residues.